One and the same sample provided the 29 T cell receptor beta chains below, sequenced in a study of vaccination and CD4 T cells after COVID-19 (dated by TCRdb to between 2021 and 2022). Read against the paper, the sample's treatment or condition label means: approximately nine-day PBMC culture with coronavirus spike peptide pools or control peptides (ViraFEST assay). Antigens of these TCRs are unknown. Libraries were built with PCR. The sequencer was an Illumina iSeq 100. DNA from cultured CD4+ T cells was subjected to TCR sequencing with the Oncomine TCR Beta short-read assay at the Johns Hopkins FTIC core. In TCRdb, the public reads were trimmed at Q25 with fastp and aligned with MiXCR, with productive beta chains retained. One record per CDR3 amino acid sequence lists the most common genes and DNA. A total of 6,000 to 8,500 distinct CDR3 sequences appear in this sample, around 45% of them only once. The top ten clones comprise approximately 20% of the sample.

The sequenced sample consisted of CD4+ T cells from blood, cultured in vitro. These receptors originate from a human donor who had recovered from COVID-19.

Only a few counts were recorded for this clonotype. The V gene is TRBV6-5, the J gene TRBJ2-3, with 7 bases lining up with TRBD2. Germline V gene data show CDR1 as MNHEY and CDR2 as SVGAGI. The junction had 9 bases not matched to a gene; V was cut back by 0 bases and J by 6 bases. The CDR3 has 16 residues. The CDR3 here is CASSYSVAGELDTQYF. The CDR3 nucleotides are TGTGCCAGCAGTTACTCTGTGGCGGGAGAATTGGATACGCAGTATTTT.

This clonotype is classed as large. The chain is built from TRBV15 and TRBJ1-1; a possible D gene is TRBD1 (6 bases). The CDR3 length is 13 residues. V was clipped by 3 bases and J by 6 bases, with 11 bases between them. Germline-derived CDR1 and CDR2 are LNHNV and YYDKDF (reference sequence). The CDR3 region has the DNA TGTGCCACCAGCAGGAAACCAGGGGCTGAAGCTTTCTTT. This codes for CATSRKPGAEAFF.

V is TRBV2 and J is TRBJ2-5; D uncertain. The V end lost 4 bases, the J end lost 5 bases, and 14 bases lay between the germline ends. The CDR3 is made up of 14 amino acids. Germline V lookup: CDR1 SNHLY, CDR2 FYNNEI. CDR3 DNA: TGTGCCAGCAGTGGATCTACCTTGGGGGAGACCCAGTACTTC. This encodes CASSGSTLGETQYF.

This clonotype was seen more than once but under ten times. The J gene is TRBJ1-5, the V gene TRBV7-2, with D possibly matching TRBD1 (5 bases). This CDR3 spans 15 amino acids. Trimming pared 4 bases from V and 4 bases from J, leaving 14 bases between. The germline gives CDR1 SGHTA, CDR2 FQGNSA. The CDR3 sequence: CASSSMGGGNQPQHF. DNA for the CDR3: TGTGCCAGCAGCTCCATGGGCGGGGGGAATCAGCCCCAGCATTTT.

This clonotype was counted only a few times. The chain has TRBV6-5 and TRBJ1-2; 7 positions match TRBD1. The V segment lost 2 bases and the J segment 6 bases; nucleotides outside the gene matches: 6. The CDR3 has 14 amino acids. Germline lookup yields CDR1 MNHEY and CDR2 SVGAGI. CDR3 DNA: TGTGCCAGCAGTTACCGGCAGGGGGGCAATGGCTACACCTTC. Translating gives CASSYRQGGNGYTF.

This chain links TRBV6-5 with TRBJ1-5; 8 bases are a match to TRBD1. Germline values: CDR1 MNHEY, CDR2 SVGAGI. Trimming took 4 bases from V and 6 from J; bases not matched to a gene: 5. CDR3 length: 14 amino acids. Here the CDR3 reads CASSFPDRVQPQHF. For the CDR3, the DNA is TGTGCCAGCAGTTTTCCGGACAGGGTTCAGCCCCAGCATTTT.

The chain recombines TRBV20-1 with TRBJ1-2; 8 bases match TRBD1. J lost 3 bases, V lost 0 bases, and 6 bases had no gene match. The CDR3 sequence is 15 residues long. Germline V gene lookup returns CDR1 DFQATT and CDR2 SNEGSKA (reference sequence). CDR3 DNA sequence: TGCAGTGCTAGAGACTCGACAGGGGTATACTATGGCTACACCTTC. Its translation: CSARDSTGVYYGYTF.

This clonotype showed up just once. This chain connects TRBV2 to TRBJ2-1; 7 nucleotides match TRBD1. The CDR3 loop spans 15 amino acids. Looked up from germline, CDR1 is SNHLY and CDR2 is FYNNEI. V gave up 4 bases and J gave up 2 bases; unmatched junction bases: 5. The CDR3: CASSGGRGTYNEQFF. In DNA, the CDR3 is TGTGCCAGCAGTGGGGGCAGGGGGACCTACAATGAGCAGTTCTTC.

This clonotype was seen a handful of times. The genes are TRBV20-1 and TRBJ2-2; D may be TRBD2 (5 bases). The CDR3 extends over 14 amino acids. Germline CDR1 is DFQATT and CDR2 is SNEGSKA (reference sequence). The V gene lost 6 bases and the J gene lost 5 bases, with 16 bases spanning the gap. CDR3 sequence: CSARKGAHTGELFF. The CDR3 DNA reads TGCAGTGCGCGGAAGGGAGCGCATACCGGGGAGCTGTTTTTT.

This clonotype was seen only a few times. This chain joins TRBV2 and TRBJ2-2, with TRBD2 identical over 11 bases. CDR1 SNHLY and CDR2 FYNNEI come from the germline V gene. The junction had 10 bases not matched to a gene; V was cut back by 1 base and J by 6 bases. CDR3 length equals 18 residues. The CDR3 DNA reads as TGTGCCAGCAGTGAAGAGCTAGCGGGGGGCCTTGGTGCCGGGGAGCTGTTTTTT. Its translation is CASSEELAGGLGAGELFF.

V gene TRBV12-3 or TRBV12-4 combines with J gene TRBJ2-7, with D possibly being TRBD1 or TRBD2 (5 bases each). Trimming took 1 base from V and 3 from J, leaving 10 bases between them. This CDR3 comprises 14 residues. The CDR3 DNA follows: TGTGCCAGCAGTTTAGTAGGGACGGTCTACGAGCAGTACTTC. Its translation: CASSLVGTVYEQYF.

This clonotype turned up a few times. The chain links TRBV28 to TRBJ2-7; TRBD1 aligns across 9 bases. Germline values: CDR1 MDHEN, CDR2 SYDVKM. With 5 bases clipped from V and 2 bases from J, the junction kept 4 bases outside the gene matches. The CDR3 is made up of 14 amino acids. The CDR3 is CASSTGTGTYEQYF. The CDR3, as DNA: TGTGCCAGCAGTACCGGGACAGGGACCTACGAGCAGTACTTC.

CDR3 region: CSARTTSGWGYNEQFF. Here the CDR3 DNA reads TGCAGTGCTAGAACTACTAGCGGGTGGGGATACAATGAGCAGTTCTTC. The chain joins TRBV20-1 to TRBJ2-1; 9 bases match TRBD2. Unmatched junction bases numbered 9, after V lost 2 bases and J lost 4 bases. From germline, CDR1 is DFQATT and CDR2 SNEGSKA (reference sequence). The CDR3 is 16 residues long.

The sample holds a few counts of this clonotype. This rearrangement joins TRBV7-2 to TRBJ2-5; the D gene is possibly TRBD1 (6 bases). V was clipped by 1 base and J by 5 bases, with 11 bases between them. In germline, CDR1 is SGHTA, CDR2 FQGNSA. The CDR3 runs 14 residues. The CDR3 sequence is CASSLGGLAETQYF. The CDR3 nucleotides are TGTGCCAGCAGCTTAGGGGGGCTGGCGGAGACCCAGTACTTC. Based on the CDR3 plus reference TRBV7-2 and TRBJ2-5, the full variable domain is GAGVSQSPSNKVTEKGKDVELRCDPISGHTALYWYRQSLGQGLEFLIYFQGNSAPDKSGLPSDRFSAERTGGSVSTLTIQRTQQEDSAVYLCASSLGGLAETQYFGPGTRLLVL.

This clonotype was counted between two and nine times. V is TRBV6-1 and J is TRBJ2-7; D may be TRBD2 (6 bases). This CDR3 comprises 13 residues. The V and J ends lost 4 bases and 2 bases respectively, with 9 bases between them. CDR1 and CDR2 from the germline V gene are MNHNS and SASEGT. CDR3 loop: CASSGSGPYEQYF. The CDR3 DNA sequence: TGTGCCAGCAGTGGAAGCGGGCCCTACGAGCAGTACTTC.

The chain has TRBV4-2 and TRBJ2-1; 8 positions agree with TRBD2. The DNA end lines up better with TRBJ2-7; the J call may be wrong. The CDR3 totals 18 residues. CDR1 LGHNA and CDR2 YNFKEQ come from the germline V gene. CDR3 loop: CASSQRQGERGSSYEQYF. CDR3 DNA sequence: TGTGCCAGCAGCCAGCGTCAGGGTGAGCGGGGGTCATCCTACGAGCAGTACTTC.

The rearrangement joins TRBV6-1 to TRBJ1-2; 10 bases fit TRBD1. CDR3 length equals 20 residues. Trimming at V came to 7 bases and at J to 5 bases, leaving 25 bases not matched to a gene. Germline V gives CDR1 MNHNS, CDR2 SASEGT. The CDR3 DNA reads TGTGCCAGCAAGTGGATCCGAGCCGACAGGGGGCGCGGGGTTGGATATGGCTACACCTTC. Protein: CASKWIRADRGRGVGYGYTF.

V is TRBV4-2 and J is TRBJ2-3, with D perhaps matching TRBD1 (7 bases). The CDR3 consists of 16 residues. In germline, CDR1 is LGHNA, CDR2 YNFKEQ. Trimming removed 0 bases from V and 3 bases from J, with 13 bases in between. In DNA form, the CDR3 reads TGTGCCAGCAGCCAAGAATTTCAGGGGGGAACAGATACGCAGTATTTT. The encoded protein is CASSQEFQGGTDTQYF.

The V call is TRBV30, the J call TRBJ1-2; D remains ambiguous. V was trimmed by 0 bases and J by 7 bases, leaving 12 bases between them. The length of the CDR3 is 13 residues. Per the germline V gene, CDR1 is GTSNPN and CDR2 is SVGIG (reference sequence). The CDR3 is CAWSVAEGGGYTF. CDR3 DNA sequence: TGTGCCTGGAGTGTAGCGGAGGGTGGTGGCTACACCTTC.

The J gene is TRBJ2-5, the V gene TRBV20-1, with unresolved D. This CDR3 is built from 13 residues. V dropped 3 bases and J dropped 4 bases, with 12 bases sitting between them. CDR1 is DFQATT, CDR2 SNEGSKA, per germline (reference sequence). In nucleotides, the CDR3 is TGCAGTGCTAGGAAGACCAGCCGAGAGACCCAGTACTTC. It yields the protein CSARKTSRETQYF.

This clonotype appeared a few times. The CDR3 sequence: CSVVLYTGALDTQYF. In nucleotides, the CDR3 is TGCAGCGTGGTGCTTTACACAGGCGCGCTAGATACGCAGTATTTT. This rearrangement joins TRBV29-1 to TRBJ2-3, with TRBD1 as a possible D gene (5 bases). Trimming cost V 6 bases and J 5 bases, with 21 bases left between them. Germline V gene sequence: CDR1 SQVTM, CDR2 ANQGSEA. The CDR3 loop spans 15 amino acids.

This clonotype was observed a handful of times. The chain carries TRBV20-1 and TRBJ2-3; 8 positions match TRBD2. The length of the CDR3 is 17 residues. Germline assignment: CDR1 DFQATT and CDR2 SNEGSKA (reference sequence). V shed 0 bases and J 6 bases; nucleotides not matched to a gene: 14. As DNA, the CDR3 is TGCAGTGCTAGAGATAGGCTAGCGGGCCTCCACGGGGATACGCAGTATTTT. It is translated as CSARDRLAGLHGDTQYF.

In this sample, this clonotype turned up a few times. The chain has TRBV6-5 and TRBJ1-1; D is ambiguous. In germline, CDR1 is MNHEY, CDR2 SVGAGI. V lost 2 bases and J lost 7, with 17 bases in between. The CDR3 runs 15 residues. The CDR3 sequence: CASSYTPMSRGEAFF. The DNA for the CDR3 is TGTGCCAGCAGTTACACCCCGATGTCGCGTGGTGAAGCTTTCTTT.

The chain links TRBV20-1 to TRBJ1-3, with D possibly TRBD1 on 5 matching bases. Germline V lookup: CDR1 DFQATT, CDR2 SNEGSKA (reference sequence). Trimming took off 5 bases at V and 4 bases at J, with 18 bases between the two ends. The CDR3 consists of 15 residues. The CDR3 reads CSAGFGPGRGNTIYF. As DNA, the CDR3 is TGCAGTGCTGGTTTCGGCCCAGGGAGGGGAAACACCATATATTTT.

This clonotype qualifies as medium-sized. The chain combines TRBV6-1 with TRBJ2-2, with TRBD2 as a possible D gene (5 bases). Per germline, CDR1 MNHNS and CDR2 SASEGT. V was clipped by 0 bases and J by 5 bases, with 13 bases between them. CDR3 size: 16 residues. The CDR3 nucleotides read TGTGCCAGCAGTGAAGCTTCCTACCCGGGGACCGGGGAGCTGTTTTTT. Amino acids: CASSEASYPGTGELFF.

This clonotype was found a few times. CDR3 in amino acids: CASSTSRQGALSGNQPQHF. The DNA of the CDR3 is TGTGCCAGCAGTACCTCGCGGCAGGGGGCATTAAGTGGCAATCAGCCCCAGCATTTT. The chain has TRBV6-1 and TRBJ1-5; 8 positions agree with TRBD1. The ends lost 5 bases at V and 2 bases at J; junction bases unmatched: 17. This CDR3 is built from 19 residues. CDR1 is MNHNS and CDR2 is SASEGT in the germline V gene.

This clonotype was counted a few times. DNA for the CDR3: TGTGCCAGCAGCATCGGGTACTCTGGAAACACCATATATTTT. Amino acid sequence: CASSIGYSGNTIYF. The chain uses TRBV11-3 and TRBJ1-3; D unresolved. The ends were cut back, 5 bases at V and 0 bases at J, with 8 bases in the middle. This CDR3 is 14 amino acids long. Germline CDR1 is SGHNT and CDR2 is YENEEA.

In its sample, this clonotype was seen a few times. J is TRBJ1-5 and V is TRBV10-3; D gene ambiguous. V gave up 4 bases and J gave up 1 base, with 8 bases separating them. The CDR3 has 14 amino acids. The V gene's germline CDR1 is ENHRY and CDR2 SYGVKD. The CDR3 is CAISGQASNQPQHF. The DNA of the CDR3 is TGTGCCATCAGTGGGCAGGCAAGCAATCAGCCCCAGCATTTT.

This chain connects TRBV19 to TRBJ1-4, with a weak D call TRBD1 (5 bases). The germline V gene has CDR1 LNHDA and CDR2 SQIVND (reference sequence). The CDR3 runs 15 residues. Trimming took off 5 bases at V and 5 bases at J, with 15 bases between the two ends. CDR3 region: CASSPRDSPNEKLFF. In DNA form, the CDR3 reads TGTGCCAGTAGTCCGCGAGACAGTCCCAATGAAAAACTGTTTTTT.